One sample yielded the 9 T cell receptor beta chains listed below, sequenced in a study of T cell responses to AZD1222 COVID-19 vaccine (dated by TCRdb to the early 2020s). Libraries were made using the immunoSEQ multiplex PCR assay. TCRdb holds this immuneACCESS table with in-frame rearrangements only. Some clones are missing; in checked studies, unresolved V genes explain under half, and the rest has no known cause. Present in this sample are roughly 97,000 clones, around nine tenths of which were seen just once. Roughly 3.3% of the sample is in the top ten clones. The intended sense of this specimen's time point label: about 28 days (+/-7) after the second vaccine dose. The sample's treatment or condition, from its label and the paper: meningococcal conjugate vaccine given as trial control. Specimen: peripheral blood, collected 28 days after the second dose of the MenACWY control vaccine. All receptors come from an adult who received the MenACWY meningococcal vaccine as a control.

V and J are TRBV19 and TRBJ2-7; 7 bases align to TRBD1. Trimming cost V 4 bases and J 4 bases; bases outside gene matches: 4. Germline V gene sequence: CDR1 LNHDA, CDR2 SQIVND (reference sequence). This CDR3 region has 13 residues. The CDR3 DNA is TGTGCCAGTAGTAAGGACAGGAGTTACGAGCAGTACTTC. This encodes CASSKDRSYEQYF.

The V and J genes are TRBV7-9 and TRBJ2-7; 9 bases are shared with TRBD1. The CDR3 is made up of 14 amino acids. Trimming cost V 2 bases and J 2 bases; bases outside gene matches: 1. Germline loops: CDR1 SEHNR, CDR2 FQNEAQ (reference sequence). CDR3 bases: TGTGCCAGCAGCTTAAGGGACAGGGCCTACGAGCAGTACTTC. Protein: CASSLRDRAYEQYF.

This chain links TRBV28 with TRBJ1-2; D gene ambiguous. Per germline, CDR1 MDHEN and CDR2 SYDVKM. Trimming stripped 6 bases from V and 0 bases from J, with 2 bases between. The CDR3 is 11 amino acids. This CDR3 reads CASSSNYGYTF. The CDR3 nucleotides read TGTGCCAGCAGCTCTAACTATGGCTACACCTTC.

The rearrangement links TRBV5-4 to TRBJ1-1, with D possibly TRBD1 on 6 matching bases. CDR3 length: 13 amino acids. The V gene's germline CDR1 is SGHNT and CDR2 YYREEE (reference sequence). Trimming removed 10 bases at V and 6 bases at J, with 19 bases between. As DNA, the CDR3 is TGTGCCGAATCAGGGGCAGGGGCTCCTGAAGCTTTCTTT. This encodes CAESGAGAPEAFF.

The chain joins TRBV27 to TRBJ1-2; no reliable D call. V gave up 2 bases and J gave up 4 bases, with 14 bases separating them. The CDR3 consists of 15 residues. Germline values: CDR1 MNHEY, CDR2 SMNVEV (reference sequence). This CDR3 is CASSLNGVDGYGYTF. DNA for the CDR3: TGTGCCAGCAGTTTAAATGGGGTCGACGGCTATGGCTACACCTTC.

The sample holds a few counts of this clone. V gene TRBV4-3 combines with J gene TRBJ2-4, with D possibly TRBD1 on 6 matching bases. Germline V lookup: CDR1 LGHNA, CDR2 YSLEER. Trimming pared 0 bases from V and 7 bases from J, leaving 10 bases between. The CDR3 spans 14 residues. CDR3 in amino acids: CASSQDRDNNIQYF. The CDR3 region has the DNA TGCGCCAGCAGCCAAGATCGGGACAACAACATTCAGTACTTC.

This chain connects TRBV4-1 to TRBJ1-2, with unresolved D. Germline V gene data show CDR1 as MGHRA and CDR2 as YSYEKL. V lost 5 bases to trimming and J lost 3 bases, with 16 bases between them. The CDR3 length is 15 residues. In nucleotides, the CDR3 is TGCGCCAGCAGCGACGGGAGTATGAGGTACTATGGCTACACCTTC. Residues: CASSDGSMRYYGYTF.

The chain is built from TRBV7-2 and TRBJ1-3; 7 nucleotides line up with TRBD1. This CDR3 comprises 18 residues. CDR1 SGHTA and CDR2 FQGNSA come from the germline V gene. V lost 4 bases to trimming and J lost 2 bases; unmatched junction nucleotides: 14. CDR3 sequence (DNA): TGTGCCAGCAGCTCCAAACTAGGAGGGGGCTGGGCTGGAAACACCATATATTTT. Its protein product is CASSSKLGGGWAGNTIYF.

The CDR3 here is CASSLGTAKNIQYF. In DNA, the CDR3 is TGTGCCAGCAGCTTGGGGACAGCCAAAAACATTCAGTACTTC. V usage is TRBV7-8 and J usage is TRBJ2-4; D may match TRBD1 or TRBD2 (5 bases each). This CDR3 comprises 14 residues. Trimming removed 3 bases at V and 0 bases at J, with 6 bases between. Per germline, CDR1 SGHVS and CDR2 FQNEAQ.